Shown below are 19 T cell receptor beta chains from a single sample sequenced in a study of human T cells and chemical hapten exposure. Blood, whole and unfractionated, served as the source for total RNA extraction. TCRdb reprocessed the 5' RACE reads via MiXCR and lists one record per CDR3 protein. In the table there are about 140,000 distinct CDR3 sequences, about 4.3% of which are singletons. These receptors all stem from a female donor in good health.

This clonotype was observed at least ten times. The gene calls are TRBV4-2 and TRBJ2-1; 9 positions agree with TRBD2. The CDR3 runs 16 residues. In germline, CDR1 is LGHNA, CDR2 YNFKEQ. V dropped 1 base and J dropped 6; count of bases not matched to a gene: 7. The CDR3 sequence: CASSQASAGGPNEQFF. CDR3 DNA sequence: TGTGCCAGCAGCCAAGCGTCTGCGGGGGGGCCCAATGAGCAGTTCTTC.

At least ten counts were recorded for this clonotype. The V gene is TRBV7-9, the J gene TRBJ2-7; tentatively, D is TRBD1 (6 bases). The germline V gene has CDR1 SEHNR and CDR2 FQNEAQ (reference sequence). Trimming stripped 4 bases from V and 5 bases from J, with 12 bases between. CDR3 size: 13 residues. For the CDR3, the DNA is TGTGCCAGCAGCTACACTCGGACAGACGAGCAGTACTTC. This translates into CASSYTRTDEQYF.

This clonotype was seen more than once but under ten times. The chain employs TRBV7-2 and TRBJ2-1; D is tentatively TRBD1 or TRBD2 (5 bases each). The V end lost 10 bases, the J end lost 5 bases, and 18 bases lay between the germline ends. The germline V gene encodes CDR1 SGHTA and CDR2 FQGNSA. CDR3 length: 14 amino acids. In DNA, the CDR3 is TGTGCCACCTCGGGGCTAAACGTTAACAATGAGCAGTTCTTC. Protein product: CATSGLNVNNEQFF.

This clonotype was seen at least ten times. The rearrangement uses TRBV20-1 and TRBJ1-4, with 8 bases identical to TRBD1. The junction had 5 bases not matched to a gene; V was cut back by 3 bases and J by 8 bases. This CDR3 comprises 13 residues. From germline, CDR1 is DFQATT and CDR2 SNEGSKA (reference sequence). CDR3 nucleotides: TGCAGTGCTAGCGCAGGGGGCAGCGAAAAACTGTTTTTT. It is translated as CSASAGGSEKLFF.

This clonotype was found many times. V usage is TRBV7-2 and J usage is TRBJ2-3; D call uncertain. With 1 base removed from V and 0 bases from J, the gap between germline ends came to 5 bases. CDR3 length: 14 residues. CDR1 is SGHTA and CDR2 is FQGNSA in the germline V gene. CDR3 sequence reads: CASSLVISTDTQYF. In DNA, the CDR3 is TGTGCCAGCAGCTTAGTTATTAGCACAGATACGCAGTATTTT.

This clonotype occurred a few times. This sequence joins TRBV7-7 and TRBJ1-3, with 8 bases aligning to TRBD1. The germline V gene encodes CDR1 SSHAT and CDR2 FNYEAQ (reference sequence). V shed 1 base and J 4 bases; nucleotides not matched to a gene: 3. The CDR3 has 15 amino acids. CDR3 sequence: CASSLDRGFGNTIYF. The DNA of the CDR3 is TGTGCCAGCAGCTTAGACAGGGGGTTCGGAAACACCATATATTTT.

The J gene is TRBJ2-7, the V gene TRBV5-1; 10 bases are a match to TRBD2. Germline CDR1 and CDR2: SGHRS and YFSETQ. This CDR3 region has 14 residues. V lost 1 base, J lost 3 bases, and 1 base stayed unmatched. CDR3 sequence (DNA): TGCGCCAGCAGCTTGACTAGCGGGGTCTACGAGCAGTACTTC. Translating it yields CASSLTSGVYEQYF.

This clonotype showed up many times. The chain uses TRBV9 and TRBJ2-2; 10 positions agree with TRBD2. The CDR3 runs 15 residues. Germline V gene sequence: CDR1 SGDLS, CDR2 YYNGEE. The V and J ends lost 1 base and 6 bases, in that order; junction bases with no gene match: 3. The CDR3 sequence is CASSVSGGAAGELFF. The CDR3 DNA is TGTGCCAGCAGCGTAAGCGGGGGGGCAGCCGGGGAGCTGTTTTTT.

This clonotype occurred a few times. This chain links TRBV7-6 with TRBJ2-3; D not resolved. The CDR3 runs 15 residues. Germline loops: CDR1 SGHVS, CDR2 FNYEAQ. The ends were cut back, 7 bases at V and 1 base at J, with 15 bases in the middle. The CDR3: CASTTAGQRTDTQYF. The CDR3 nucleotides are TGTGCCAGCACTACGGCTGGTCAACGCACAGATACGCAGTATTTT. The entire variable domain, with the rest obtained from reference TRBV7-6 and TRBJ2-3, is as follows: GAGVSQSPRYKVTKRGQDVALRCDPISGHVSLYWYRQALGQGPEFLTYFNYEAQQDKSGLPNDRFSAERPEGSISTLTIQRTEQRDSAMYRCASTTAGQRTDTQYFGPGTRLTVL.

The table lists this clonotype with many counts. The chain employs TRBV12-3 or TRBV12-4 and TRBJ1-2; D is undetermined. CDR3 length: 16 amino acids. The ends were cut back, 2 bases at V and 3 bases at J, with 16 bases in the middle. DNA of the CDR3: TGTGCCAGCAGTTTATGGGAACTGTATAACGACTATGGCTACACCTTC. Protein product: CASSLWELYNDYGYTF.

In this sample, this clonotype turned up many times. The chain recombines TRBV11-3 with TRBJ2-1; TRBD1 agrees at 7 bases. This CDR3 has 15 residues. Germline V gene data show CDR1 as SGHNT and CDR2 as YENEEA. V was clipped by 6 bases and J by 7 bases; unmatched bases: 12. This CDR3 reads CASSLRQGGENEQFF. Written as DNA, the CDR3 is TGTGCCAGCAGTCTTCGACAGGGTGGGGAGAATGAGCAGTTCTTC.

This clonotype came up many times. The chain uses TRBV6-1 and TRBJ2-6; D uncertain. The CDR3 sequence is 16 residues long. Germline V gene lookup returns CDR1 MNHNS and CDR2 SASEGT. V was pared by 1 base and J by 0 bases, with 7 bases between. In DNA form, the CDR3 reads TGTGCCAGCAGTGAAGATGATGCCTCTGGGGCCAACGTCCTGACTTTC. Protein sequence: CASSEDDASGANVLTF.

This clonotype was detected many times. V usage is TRBV20-1 and J usage is TRBJ2-5; D is undetermined. Germline V gene lookup returns CDR1 DFQATT and CDR2 SNEGSKA (reference sequence). The CDR3 length is 13 residues. This CDR3 reads CSWRSEKQETQYF. The CDR3 coding sequence is TGCAGCTGGAGATCAGAGAAACAAGAGACCCAGTACTTC.

Ten or more counts support this clonotype. This chain joins TRBV12-3 or TRBV12-4 and TRBJ2-1; 8 nucleotides match TRBD2. The CDR3 has 14 residues. After removal of 7 bases from V and 2 bases from J, the junction contained 4 bases not matched to a gene. The CDR3 sequence is CASNPGGTYNEQFF. CDR3 DNA sequence: TGTGCCAGCAATCCGGGGGGGACCTACAATGAGCAGTTCTTC.

The chain links TRBV20-1 to TRBJ2-3; TRBD2 is a possible D gene (5 bases). The CDR3 consists of 13 residues. V lost 8 bases to trimming and J lost 3 bases, with 15 bases between them. Per the germline V gene, CDR1 is DFQATT and CDR2 is SNEGSKA (reference sequence). CDR3 DNA sequence: TGCAGTACGGTCGGGGTGATGACAGATACGCAGTATTTT. As protein: CSTVGVMTDTQYF.

The chain uses TRBV6-2 or TRBV6-3 and TRBJ1-2; possibly TRBD1 for D (6 bases). CDR1 is MNHEY, CDR2 SVGEGT, per germline. Trimming cost V 1 base and J 6 bases, with 18 bases left between them. This CDR3 spans 16 amino acids. Here the CDR3 reads CASSYFPSRGQNGYTF. CDR3 DNA: TGTGCCAGCAGTTACTTCCCCAGCAGGGGCCAGAATGGCTACACCTTC.

This clonotype was counted ten times or more. In DNA form, the CDR3 reads TGTGCCAGCAGCCGGGATGACATCACTCCGGTCCGGCTTTACGCTTTCTTT. It is translated as CASSRDDITPVRLYAFF. V gene TRBV12-3 or TRBV12-4 combines with J gene TRBJ1-1; D remains unclear. The CDR3 is 17 amino acids. Deletions cut 6 bases from V and 11 bases from J, with 31 bases between.

This clonotype was observed a few times. This chain joins TRBV28 and TRBJ1-2; D might be TRBD1 (5 bases). CDR1 and CDR2 from the germline V gene are MDHEN and SYDVKM. The CDR3 consists of 18 residues. Trimming took off 5 bases at V and 1 base at J, with 23 bases between the two ends. The CDR3: CASSPPQLLPGGNYGYTF. The CDR3 DNA follows: TGTGCCAGCAGTCCTCCCCAGCTTCTTCCTGGGGGTAACTATGGCTACACCTTC.

This clonotype was recorded many times. This chain links TRBV29-1 with TRBJ2-7; TRBD1 matches at 9 bases. There are 17 residues in the CDR3. V lost 5 bases, J lost 2 bases, and 16 bases stayed unmatched. Germline assignment: CDR1 SQVTM and CDR2 ANQGSEA. CDR3 coding DNA: TGCAGCGTTCTCTGGCTCGCTGGGACAGGGTTAGCCTACGAGCAGTACTTC. This gives the protein CSVLWLAGTGLAYEQYF.